The 10 T cell receptor beta chains below come from one sample, sequenced in a study of control samples from healthy donors and cancer patients. Assay: immunoSEQ multiplex PCR; the TCRdb copy retains only in-frame clones and omits some. The sample shows 65,000 to 100,000 clones, about 89% of them seen only once. The sample was blood. These receptors all stem from a man aged 50-59 years in good health.

Comments on this clone: It is unclear where the CDR3 begins or ends on the DNA, so no DNA is shown, and the CDR3 is as TCRdb lists it. The rearrangement joins TRBV19 to TRBJ1-5. The CDR3 numbers 15 amino acids, ends counted. Per germline, CDR1 LNHDA and CDR2 SQIVND (reference sequence). Here the CDR3 reads CASSFGAGSNQPQHF.

The V gene is TRBV5-1, the J gene TRBJ1-4; 9 nucleotides line up with TRBD1. The CDR3 consists of 15 residues. Germline-derived CDR1 and CDR2 are SGHRS and YFSETQ. V shed 4 bases, J shed 7 bases, and the junction held 8 bases outside the gene matches. DNA for the CDR3: TGCGCCAGCAGCCCAACAGGGGGCGCGACTGAAAAACTGTTTTTT. Amino acids: CASSPTGGATEKLFF.

This chain connects TRBV27 to TRBJ2-7; D unclear. The CDR3 runs 13 residues. The ends were cut back, 6 bases at V and 4 bases at J, with 13 bases in the middle. The V gene's germline CDR1 is MNHEY and CDR2 SMNVEV (reference sequence). CDR3 amino acids: CASSPRSAYEQYF. The CDR3 nucleotides are TGTGCCAGCAGCCCCAGGAGCGCGTACGAGCAGTACTTC.

The V and J genes are TRBV19 and TRBJ1-2; 9 bases line up with TRBD1. Germline V gene lookup returns CDR1 LNHDA and CDR2 SQIVND (reference sequence). The V and J ends lost 1 base and 1 base, in that order; junction bases with no gene match: 4. This CDR3 comprises 16 residues. CDR3 in DNA: TGTGCCAGTAGTATAGCCTGGGACAGGGTTAACTATGGCTACACCTTC. Encoded protein: CASSIAWDRVNYGYTF.

The gene calls are TRBV19 and TRBJ2-3, with 8 positions matching TRBD1. The trim removed 7 bases at V and 3 bases at J, leaving 6 bases unmatched. Germline CDR1 reads LNHDA; CDR2 reads SQIVND (reference sequence). This CDR3 is 14 amino acids long. CDR3 region: CASKGQGATDTQYF. In DNA, the CDR3 is TGTGCCAGTAAGGGGCAGGGGGCGACAGATACGCAGTATTTT.

This clone was seen only once. The DNA of the CDR3 is TGTGCCAGCAGTTACGAACCGTCCGGGGACACTGAAGCTTTCTTT. Its protein product is CASSYEPSGDTEAFF. The V and J genes are TRBV6-5 and TRBJ1-1, with no clear D. V lost 2 bases and J 3 bases, leaving 13 bases between the germline ends. The CDR3 loop spans 15 amino acids. CDR1 and CDR2 (germline): MNHEY, SVGAGI.

This rearrangement joins TRBV5-1 to TRBJ2-7; TRBD2 is a possible D gene (5 bases). CDR3 length: 14 residues. Per the germline V gene, CDR1 is SGHRS and CDR2 is YFSETQ. V lost 4 bases and J lost 7, with 18 bases in between. The CDR3 region is CASSLGEYRGEQYF. The CDR3 nucleotides read TGCGCCAGCAGCCTCGGGGAGTACCGGGGTGAGCAGTACTTC.

The J gene is TRBJ2-1, the V gene TRBV27, with D unclear. CDR3 length equals 12 residues. Germline V gene lookup returns CDR1 MNHEY and CDR2 SMNVEV (reference sequence). V dropped 5 bases and J dropped 4 bases, with 6 bases sitting between them. In nucleotides, the CDR3 is TGTGCCAGCAGTGGGCGGTACAATGAGCAGTTCTTC. Translating it yields CASSGRYNEQFF.

This clone was counted once. The chain carries TRBV6-2 or TRBV6-3 and TRBJ1-2; 7 nucleotides agree with TRBD1. Germline CDR1 reads MNHEY; CDR2 reads SVGEGT. There are 14 residues in the CDR3. V shed 6 bases and J 2 bases; nucleotides not matched to a gene: 6. CDR3 region: CASSPQGSNYGYTF. As DNA, the CDR3 is TGTGCCAGCAGCCCACAGGGGAGCAACTATGGCTACACCTTC.

The chain couples TRBV5-1 to TRBJ2-7; TRBD2 aligns across 8 bases. V lost 3 bases to trimming and J lost 0 bases; unmatched junction nucleotides: 5. Germline V lookup: CDR1 SGHRS, CDR2 YFSETQ. The CDR3 spans 15 residues. CDR3 nucleotides: TGCGCCAGCAGCTCTCAGCGGGAGACCTCCTACGAGCAGTACTTC. Its translation is CASSSQRETSYEQYF.